This T cell receptor beta chain was documented in a study of siplizumab effects on memory and regulatory T cells. Some clones are missing from TCRdb's copy, which holds only in-frame ones; the method was immunoSEQ multiplex PCR. The data show over 60,000 clones, about 90% seen once. CDR1 MNHEY and CDR2 SMNVEV come from the germline V gene (reference sequence). The CDR3 is made up of 13 amino acids. Trimming took off 4 bases at V and 2 bases at J, with 9 bases between the two ends. The specimen was CD8+ T cells sorted from blood. The receptor was derived from a human donor in good health. This chain uses TRBV27 with TRBJ2-7; TRBD1 is a possible D gene (6 bases). This chain's CDR3 is CASSYQGPYEQYF. In nucleotides, the CDR3 is TGTGCCAGCAGTTATCAGGGGCCCTACGAGCAGTACTTC.